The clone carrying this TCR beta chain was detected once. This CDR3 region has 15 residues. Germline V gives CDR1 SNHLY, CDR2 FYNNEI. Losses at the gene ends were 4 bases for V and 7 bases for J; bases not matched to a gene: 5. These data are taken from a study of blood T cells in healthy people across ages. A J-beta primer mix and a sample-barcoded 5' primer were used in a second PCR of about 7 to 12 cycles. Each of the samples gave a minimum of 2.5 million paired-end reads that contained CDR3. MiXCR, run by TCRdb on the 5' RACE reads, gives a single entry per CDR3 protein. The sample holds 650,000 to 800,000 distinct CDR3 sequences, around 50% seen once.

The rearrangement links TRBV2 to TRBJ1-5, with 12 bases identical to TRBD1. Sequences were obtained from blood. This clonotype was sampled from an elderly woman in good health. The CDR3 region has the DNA TGTGCCAGCAGTGGGGGGACAGGGGGCTTCCAGCCCCAGCATTTT. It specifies CASSGGTGGFQPQHF.